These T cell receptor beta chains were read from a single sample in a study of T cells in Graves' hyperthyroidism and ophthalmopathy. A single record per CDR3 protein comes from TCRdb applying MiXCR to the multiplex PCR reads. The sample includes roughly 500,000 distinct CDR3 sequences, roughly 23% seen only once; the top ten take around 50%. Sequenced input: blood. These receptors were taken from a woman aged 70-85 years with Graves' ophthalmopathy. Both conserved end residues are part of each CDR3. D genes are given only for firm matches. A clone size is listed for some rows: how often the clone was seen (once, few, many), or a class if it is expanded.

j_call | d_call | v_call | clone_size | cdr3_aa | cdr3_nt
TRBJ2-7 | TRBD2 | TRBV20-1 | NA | CSAQHQAGGSYEQYF | TGCAGTGCTCAGCACCAAGCGGGAGGTTCCTACGAGCAGTACTTC
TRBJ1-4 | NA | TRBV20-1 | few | CSATTGSNEKLFF | TGCAGTGCTACTACAGGGTCTAATGAAAAACTGTTTTTT
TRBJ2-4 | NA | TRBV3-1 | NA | CASSQFVGTLAKNIQYF | TGTGCCAGCAGCCAATTCGTTGGGACCCTAGCCAAAAACATTCAGTACTTC
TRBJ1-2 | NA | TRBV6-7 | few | CATRTGPIWGYTF | TGTGCCACCCGTACAGGGCCTATCTGGGGCTACACCTTC
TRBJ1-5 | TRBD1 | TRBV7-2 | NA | CASSLVQGACQPQHF | TGTGCCAGCAGCTTAGTGCAGGGGGCCTGTCAGCCCCAGCATTTT
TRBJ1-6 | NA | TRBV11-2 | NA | CASRFSGGPLHF | TGTGCCAGCAGATTTAGTGGGGGGCCCCTCCACTTT
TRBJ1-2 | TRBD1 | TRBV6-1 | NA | CASSWGQGAFSYGYTF | TGTGCCAGCAGCTGGGGACAGGGGGCTTTTAGCTATGGCTACACCTTC
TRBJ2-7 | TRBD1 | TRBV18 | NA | CASSPGTGLIYEQYF | TGTGCCAGCTCACCAGGGACAGGGTTAATCTACGAGCAGTACTTC
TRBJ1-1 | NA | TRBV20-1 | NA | CSARELGSPLEAFF | TGCAGTGCTAGAGAACTGGGGAGCCCCCTTGAAGCTTTCTTT
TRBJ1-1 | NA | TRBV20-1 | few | CSALKGGGGTEAFF | TGCAGTGCTCTCAAGGGGGGGGGGGGCACTGAAGCTTTCTTT
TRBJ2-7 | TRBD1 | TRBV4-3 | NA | CASSPRMRQGLSSEQYF | TGCGCCAGCAGCCCACGGATGCGACAGGGTTTATCTTCGGAGCAGTACTTC
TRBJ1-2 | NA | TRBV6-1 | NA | CASSQTPNYGYTF | TGTGCCAGCAGTCAGACACCTAACTATGGCTACACCTTC
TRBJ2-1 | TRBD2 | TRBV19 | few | CASSIGLAGDNEQFF | TGTGCCAGTAGTATTGGACTAGCGGGAGACAATGAGCAGTTCTTC
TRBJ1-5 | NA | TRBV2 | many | CASRPFSYSNQPQHF | TGTGCCAGCAGGCCCTTTAGCTATAGCAATCAGCCCCAGCATTTT
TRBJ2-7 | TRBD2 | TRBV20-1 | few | CSASPSGTFSYEQYF | TGCAGTGCTAGTCCTAGCGGGACCTTCTCCTACGAGCAGTACTTC
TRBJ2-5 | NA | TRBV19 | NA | CASSMRSGTLRGAQYF | TGTGCCAGTAGTATGCGATCCGGGACACTCAGGGGGGCCCAGTACTTC
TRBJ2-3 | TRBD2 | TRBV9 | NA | CASSKLAAHTDTQYF | TGTGCCAGCAGCAAACTAGCGGCGCACACAGATACGCAGTATTTT
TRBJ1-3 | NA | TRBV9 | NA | CASSVADRNSGNTIYF | TGTGCCAGCAGCGTAGCTGACAGGAACTCTGGAAACACCATATATTTT
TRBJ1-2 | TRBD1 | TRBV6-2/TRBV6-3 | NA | CASRRRGGNYGYTF | TGTGCCAGCAGACGCAGGGGGGGCAACTATGGCTACACCTTC
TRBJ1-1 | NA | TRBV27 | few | CASSLGQVGTEAFF | TGTGCCAGCAGTTTAGGGCAGGTGGGCACTGAAGCTTTCTTT
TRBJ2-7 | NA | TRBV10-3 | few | CAISGRTDSYEQYF | TGTGCCATCAGTGGTAGAACGGACTCCTACGAGCAGTACTTC
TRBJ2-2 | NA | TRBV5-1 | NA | CASSWFVSGELFF | TGCGCCAGCAGTTGGTTTGTTTCCGGGGAGCTGTTTTTT
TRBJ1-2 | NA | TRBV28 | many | CASSGRGAYGYTF | TGTGCCAGCAGTGGACGGGGCGCCTATGGCTACACCTTC
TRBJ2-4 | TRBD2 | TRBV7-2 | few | CASSPGLARGLAKNIQYF | TGTGCCAGCAGCCCGGGACTAGCGAGGGGACTAGCCAAAAACATTCAGTACTTC
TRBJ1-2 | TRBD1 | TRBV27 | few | CASSLSRPGQGFGYTF | TGTGCCAGCAGTTTATCAAGACCGGGACAGGGCTTTGGCTACACCTTC
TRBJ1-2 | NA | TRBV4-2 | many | CASSQASNYGYTF | TGTGCCAGCAGCCAGGCCAGTAACTATGGCTACACCTTC
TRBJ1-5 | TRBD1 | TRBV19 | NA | CASSMGTGGNQPQHF | TGTGCCAGTAGTATGGGGACAGGGGGCAATCAGCCCCAGCATTTT
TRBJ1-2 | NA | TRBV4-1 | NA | CASSQGVVTHYGYTF | TGCGCCAGCAGCCAAGGGGTGGTAACCCACTATGGCTACACCTTC
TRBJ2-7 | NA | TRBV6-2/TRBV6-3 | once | CASSFQPGPTPYEQYF | TGTGCCAGCAGCTTCCAACCGGGACCTACTCCCTACGAGCAGTACTTC
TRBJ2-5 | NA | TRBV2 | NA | CASKSEETQYF | TGTGCCAGCAAATCCGAGGAGACCCAGTACTTC
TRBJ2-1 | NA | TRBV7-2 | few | CASSLAAANYNEQFF | TGTGCCAGCAGCTTAGCGGCAGCCAACTACAATGAGCAGTTCTTC
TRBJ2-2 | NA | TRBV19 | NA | CASNLGTFTADTGELFF | TGTGCCAGTAACCTAGGCACCTTTACTGCGGACACCGGGGAGCTGTTTTTT
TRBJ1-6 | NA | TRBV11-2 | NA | CAQTAESAPLHF | TGTGCCCAGACAGCGGAGTCGGCACCCCTCCACTTT
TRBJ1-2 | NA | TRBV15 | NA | CATSSLGGGYGYTF | TGTGCCACCAGCAGTCTCGGGGGGGGGTATGGCTACACCTTC
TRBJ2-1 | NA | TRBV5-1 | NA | CASSVGLTTGQFF | TGCGCCAGCAGCGTGGGCCTTACCACGGGGCAGTTCTTC
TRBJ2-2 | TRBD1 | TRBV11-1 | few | CASSLGAQGVNTGELFF | TGTGCCAGCAGCTTAGGAGCCCAGGGGGTAAACACCGGGGAGCTGTTTTTT
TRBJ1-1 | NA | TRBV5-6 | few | CASSFYGGTEAFF | TGTGCCAGCAGCTTTTACGGGGGCACTGAAGCTTTCTTT
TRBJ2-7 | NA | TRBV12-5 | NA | CASGSGLDHEQYF | TGTGCTAGTGGTTCGGGACTCGATCACGAGCAGTACTTC
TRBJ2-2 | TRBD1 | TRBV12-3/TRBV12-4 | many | CASSLRTGDTGELFF | TGTGCCAGCAGTTTAAGGACAGGGGACACCGGGGAGCTGTTTTTT
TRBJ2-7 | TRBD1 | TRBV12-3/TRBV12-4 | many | CASSFGGQGGGQYF | TGTGCCAGCAGTTTCGGAGGACAGGGAGGAGGGCAGTACTTC
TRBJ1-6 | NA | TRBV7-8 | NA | CASSSAVSGEHSPLHF | TGTGCCAGCAGCTCGGCGGTGTCAGGGGAGCATTCACCCCTCCACTTT
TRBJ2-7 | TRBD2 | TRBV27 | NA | CASRGGWGGSYEQYF | TGTGCCAGCAGGGGGGGGTGGGGAGGCTCCTACGAGCAGTACTTC
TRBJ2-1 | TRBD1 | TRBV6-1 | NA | CASRQGQTYNEQFF | TGTGCCAGCAGACAGGGGCAAACCTACAATGAGCAGTTCTTC
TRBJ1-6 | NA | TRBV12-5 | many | CASGFSSYNSPLHF | TGTGCTAGTGGTTTCAGCTCCTATAATTCACCCCTCCACTTT
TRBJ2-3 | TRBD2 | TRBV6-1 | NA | CASIPIGWTSGKSTDTQYF | TGTGCCAGCATCCCAATCGGGTGGACTAGCGGCAAATCCACAGATACGCAGTATTTT
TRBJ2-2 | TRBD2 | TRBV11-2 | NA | CASSLGLAADTGELFF | TGTGCCAGCAGCCTTGGACTAGCGGCGGACACCGGGGAGCTGTTTTTT
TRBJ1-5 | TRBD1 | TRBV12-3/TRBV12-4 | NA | CASSLWGGGGGGNQPQHF | TGTGCCAGCAGTTTATGGGGGGGAGGGGGCGGCGGCAATCAGCCCCAGCATTTT
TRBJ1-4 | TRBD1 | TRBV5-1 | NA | CASRPTGRSEKLFF | TGCGCCAGCAGACCGACAGGGAGAAGTGAAAAACTGTTTTTT